Below, 12 T cell receptor beta chains from the same sample are listed, as sequenced in a study of cytomegalovirus exposure and HLA in healthy donors. The PCR contained 60 Vbeta and 13 Jbeta primers. TCRdb's copy holds only in-frame clones and misses some; the assay was immunoSEQ multiplex PCR. Recorded for this sample: about 110,000 clones. Sequencing was performed on PBMCs. These TCRs come from a young man in good health and CMV-seronegative.

This sequence joins TRBV7-8 and TRBJ1-2, with TRBD1 as a possible D gene (5 bases). The CDR3 covers 15 residues. The ends were cut back, 2 bases at V and 3 bases at J, with 13 bases in the middle. CDR1 is SGHVS and CDR2 is FQNEAQ in the germline V gene. The CDR3 reads CASSLSGEGDYGYTF. CDR3 bases: TGTGCCAGCAGCTTATCGGGGGAAGGTGACTATGGCTACACCTTC.

V is TRBV19 and J is TRBJ2-7, with D maybe TRBD1 (6 bases). With 5 bases removed from V and 4 bases from J, the gap between germline ends came to 6 bases. The CDR3 consists of 11 residues. CDR1 is LNHDA and CDR2 is SQIVND in the germline V gene (reference sequence). CDR3 coding DNA: TGTGCCAGTAGTCAGGGGTACGAGCAGTACTTC. This codes for CASSQGYEQYF.

V usage is TRBV6-1 and J usage is TRBJ2-2; D is unresolved. V shed 7 bases and J shed 5 bases, with 14 bases lying between them. Germline CDR1 and CDR2: MNHNS and SASEGT. The CDR3 runs to 14 residues. CDR3 amino acids: CASNAVTLTGELFF. Here the CDR3 DNA reads TGTGCCAGCAACGCGGTCACCCTAACCGGGGAGCTGTTTTTT.

The chain links TRBV19 to TRBJ2-1; TRBD2 matches 10 bases. There are 15 residues in the CDR3. V lost 5 bases, J lost 9 bases, and 10 bases stayed unmatched. The germline V gene has CDR1 LNHDA and CDR2 SQIVND (reference sequence). The CDR3 nucleotides read TGTGCCAGTAGTCTACTAGCGGGGTTCAGTGGTGAGCAGTTCTTC. Its protein product is CASSLLAGFSGEQFF.

V and J are TRBV6-6 and TRBJ2-7, with 8 bases aligning to TRBD1. CDR3 size: 16 residues. Germline loops: CDR1 MNHNY, CDR2 SVGAGI (reference sequence). V gave up 8 bases and J gave up 1 base; unmatched junction bases: 13. Here the CDR3 reads CASSSFGQGVSYEQYF. Here the CDR3 DNA reads TGTGCCAGCTCATCCTTCGGACAGGGTGTGTCCTACGAGCAGTACTTC.

The chain carries TRBV7-2 and TRBJ2-3; a possible D gene is TRBD1 (5 bases). Per the germline V gene, CDR1 is SGHTA and CDR2 is FQGNSA. Trimming removed 2 bases at V and 5 bases at J, with 8 bases between. The CDR3 sequence is 13 residues long. CDR3 sequence: CASSLTGIDTQYF. CDR3 in DNA: TGTGCCAGCAGCTTAACAGGAATAGATACGCAGTATTTT. Full variable domain (outside the CDR3, taken from reference TRBV7-2 and TRBJ2-3): GAGVSQSPSNKVTEKGKDVELRCDPISGHTALYWYRQSLGQGLEFLIYFQGNSAPDKSGLPSDRFSAERTGGSVSTLTIQRTQQEDSAVYLCASSLTGIDTQYFGPGTRLTVL.

The chain has TRBV27 and TRBJ1-5, with a weak D call TRBD1 (6 bases). The CDR3 extends over 14 amino acids. CDR1 and CDR2 from the germline V gene are MNHEY and SMNVEV (reference sequence). With 5 bases removed from V and 0 bases from J, the gap between germline ends came to 8 bases. The CDR3 nucleotides read TGTGCCAGCAGTATCAGGGGTAGCAATCAGCCCCAGCATTTT. Amino acids: CASSIRGSNQPQHF.

The V gene is TRBV6-1, the J gene TRBJ1-1, with TRBD1 matching over 8 bases. CDR1 MNHNS and CDR2 SASEGT come from the germline V gene. CDR3 length: 13 amino acids. Trimming took 7 bases from V and 11 from J; bases not matched to a gene: 12. CDR3 residues: CASIYGTGEMAFF. CDR3 coding DNA: TGTGCCAGCATCTACGGGACAGGCGAGATGGCTTTCTTT.

A note on this clone: Other DNA sequences from this sample encode an identical CDR3 as well. CDR3 DNA: TGTGCCAGCAGCTTGTTGCAGGGGAACACTGAAGCTTTCTTT. Translation gives CASSLLQGNTEAFF. This chain joins TRBV7-9 and TRBJ1-1, with D tentatively TRBD1 (5 bases). The V and J ends lost 3 bases and 1 base respectively, with 9 bases between them. The CDR3 is 14 residues long. The germline V gene has CDR1 SEHNR and CDR2 FQNEAQ (reference sequence).

On this clone itself: This same CDR3 is encoded by further DNA sequences in the sample. This sequence joins TRBV19 and TRBJ2-7; 7 bases map to TRBD1. This CDR3 is built from 13 residues. In germline, CDR1 is LNHDA, CDR2 SQIVND (reference sequence). Germline trimming cut 5 bases from V and 4 bases from J; bases unmatched to any gene: 5. The CDR3 is CASSPGQLYEQYF. The CDR3 nucleotides are TGTGCCAGTAGTCCGGGACAGCTGTACGAGCAGTACTTC.

CDR3 protein: CASRFLGTNTEAFF. CDR3 coding DNA: TGCGCCAGCAGATTCCTGGGCACGAACACTGAAGCTTTCTTT. The J gene is TRBJ1-1, the V gene TRBV4-1, with unresolved D. This CDR3 is 14 amino acids long. Germline V gene lookup returns CDR1 MGHRA and CDR2 YSYEKL. The V and J ends lost 6 bases and 1 base respectively, with 12 bases between them.

This chain uses TRBV2 with TRBJ2-3, with 8 nucleotides matching TRBD1. The V gene end was trimmed by 11 bases and the J gene end by 2 bases; junction bases not matched to a gene: 9. The V gene's germline CDR1 is SNHLY and CDR2 FYNNEI. This CDR3 has 14 residues. The CDR3 loop reads CAGESGQDTDTQYF. The CDR3, as DNA: TGTGCCGGAGAATCGGGACAGGACACAGATACGCAGTATTTT.